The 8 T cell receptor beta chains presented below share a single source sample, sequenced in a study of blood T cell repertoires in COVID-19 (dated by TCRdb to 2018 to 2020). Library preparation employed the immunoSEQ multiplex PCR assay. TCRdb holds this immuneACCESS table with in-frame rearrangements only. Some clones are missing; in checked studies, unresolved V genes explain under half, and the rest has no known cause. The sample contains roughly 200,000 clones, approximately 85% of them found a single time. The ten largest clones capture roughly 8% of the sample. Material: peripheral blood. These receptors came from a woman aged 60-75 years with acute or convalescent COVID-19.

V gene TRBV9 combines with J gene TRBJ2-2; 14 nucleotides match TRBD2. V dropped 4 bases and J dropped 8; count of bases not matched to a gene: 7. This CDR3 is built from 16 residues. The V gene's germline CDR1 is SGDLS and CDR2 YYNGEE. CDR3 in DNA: TGTGCCAGCAGCTACGGACTAGCGGGAGGTCGAGGGGAGCTGTTTTTT. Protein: CASSYGLAGGRGELFF.

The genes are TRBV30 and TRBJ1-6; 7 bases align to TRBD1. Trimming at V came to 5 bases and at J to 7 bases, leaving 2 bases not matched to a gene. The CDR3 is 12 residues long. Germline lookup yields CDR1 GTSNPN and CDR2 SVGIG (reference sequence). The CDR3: CAWGQANSPLHF. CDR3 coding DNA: TGTGCCTGGGGACAGGCCAATTCACCCCTCCACTTT. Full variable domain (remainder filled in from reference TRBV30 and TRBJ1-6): SQTIHQWPATLVQPVGSPLSLECTVEGTSNPNLYWYRQAAGRGLQLLFYSVGIGQISSEVPQNLSASRPQDRQFILSSKKLLLSDSGFYLCAWGQANSPLHFGNGTRLTVT.

Here the CDR3 reads CASSQGSGEGYTF. CDR3 nucleotide sequence: TGTGCCAGCAGCCAAGGGAGTGGAGAAGGCTACACCTTC. The V call is TRBV3-1 (or the pseudogene TRBV3-2), the J call TRBJ1-2, with D uncertain. The CDR3 runs 13 residues. Germline V gene data show CDR1 as LGHDT and CDR2 as YNNKEL (reference sequence). Trimming shortened V by 1 base and J by 8 bases, and 11 bases separated the two germline ends.

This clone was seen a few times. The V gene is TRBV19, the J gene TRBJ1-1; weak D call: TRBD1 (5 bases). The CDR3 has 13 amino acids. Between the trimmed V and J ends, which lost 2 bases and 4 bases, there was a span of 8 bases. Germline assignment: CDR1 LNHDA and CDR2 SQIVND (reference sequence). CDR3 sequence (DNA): TGTGCCAGTAGTATAACAGGTTCCACTGAAGCTTTCTTT. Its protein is CASSITGSTEAFF.

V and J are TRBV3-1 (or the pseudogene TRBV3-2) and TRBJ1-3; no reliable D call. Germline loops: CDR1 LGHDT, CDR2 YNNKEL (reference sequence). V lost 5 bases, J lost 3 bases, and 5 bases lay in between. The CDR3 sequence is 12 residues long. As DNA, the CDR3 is TGTGCCAGCAGCTCAAATGGAAACACCATATATTTT. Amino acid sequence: CASSSNGNTIYF.

CDR3 nucleotides: TGTGCCAGCAGTTCCCCGGAGGGCGCACCGATAAATCAGCCCCAGCATTTT. It codes for CASSSPEGAPINQPQHF. The chain joins TRBV28 to TRBJ1-5; no firm D call. The germline V gene has CDR1 MDHEN and CDR2 SYDVKM. There are 17 residues in the CDR3. Trimming removed 4 bases from V and 4 bases from J, with 20 bases in between.

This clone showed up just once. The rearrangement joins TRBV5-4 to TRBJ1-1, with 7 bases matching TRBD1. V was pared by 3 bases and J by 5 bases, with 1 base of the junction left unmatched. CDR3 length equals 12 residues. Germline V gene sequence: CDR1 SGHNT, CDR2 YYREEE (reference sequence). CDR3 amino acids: CASSSRGTEAFF. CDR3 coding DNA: TGTGCCAGCAGCTCCAGGGGGACTGAAGCTTTCTTT.

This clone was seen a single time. This CDR3 is CASSVQSLGSLSGANVLTF. The CDR3 DNA reads as TGTGCCAGCAGCGTACAATCACTAGGCTCTCTCTCTGGGGCCAACGTCCTGACTTTC. This chain links TRBV9 with TRBJ2-6; tentative D call: TRBD2 (5 bases). Trimming shortened V by 1 base and J by 0 bases, and 17 bases separated the two germline ends. CDR3 size: 19 residues. From germline, CDR1 is SGDLS and CDR2 YYNGEE.